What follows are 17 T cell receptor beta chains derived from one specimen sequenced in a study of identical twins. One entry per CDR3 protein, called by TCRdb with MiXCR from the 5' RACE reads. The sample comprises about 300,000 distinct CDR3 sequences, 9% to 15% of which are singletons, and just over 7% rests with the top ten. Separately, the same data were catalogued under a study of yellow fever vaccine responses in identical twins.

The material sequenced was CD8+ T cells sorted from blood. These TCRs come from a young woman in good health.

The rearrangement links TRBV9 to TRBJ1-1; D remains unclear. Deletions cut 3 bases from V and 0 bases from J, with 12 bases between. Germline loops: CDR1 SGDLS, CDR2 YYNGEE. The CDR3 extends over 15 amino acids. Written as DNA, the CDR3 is TGTGCCAGCAGCGCCGATGGCACCATGAACACTGAAGCTTTCTTT. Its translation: CASSADGTMNTEAFF.

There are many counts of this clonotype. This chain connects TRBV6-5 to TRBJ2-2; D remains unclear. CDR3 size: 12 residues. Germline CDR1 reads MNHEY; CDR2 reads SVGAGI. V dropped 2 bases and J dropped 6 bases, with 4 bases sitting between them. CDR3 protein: CASSYPAGELFF. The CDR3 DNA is TGTGCCAGCAGTTACCCGGCCGGGGAGCTGTTTTTT.

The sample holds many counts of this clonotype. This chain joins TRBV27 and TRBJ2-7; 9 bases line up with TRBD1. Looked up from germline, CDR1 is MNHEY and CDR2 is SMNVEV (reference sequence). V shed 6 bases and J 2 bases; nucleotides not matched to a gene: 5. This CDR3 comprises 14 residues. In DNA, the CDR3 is TGTGCCAGCAGCTTAGGGACAGGGCCCTACGAGCAGTACTTC. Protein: CASSLGTGPYEQYF.

The CDR3 here is CASSLVWGNSNEQFF. CDR3 nucleotide sequence: TGTGCCAGCAGCTTAGTTTGGGGGAATAGTAATGAGCAGTTCTTC. This chain uses TRBV7-6 with TRBJ2-1; possibly TRBD1 or TRBD2 for D (5 bases each). V was shortened by 1 base and J by 7 bases, with 14 bases between the two germline ends. Germline assignment: CDR1 SGHVS and CDR2 FNYEAQ. The CDR3 runs 15 residues. Using reference TRBV7-6 and TRBJ2-1 for the parts outside the CDR3, the full variable domain is GAGVSQSPRYKVTKRGQDVALRCDPISGHVSLYWYRQALGQGPEFLTYFNYEAQQDKSGLPNDRFSAERPEGSISTLTIQRTEQRDSAMYRCASSLVWGNSNEQFFGPGTRLTVL.

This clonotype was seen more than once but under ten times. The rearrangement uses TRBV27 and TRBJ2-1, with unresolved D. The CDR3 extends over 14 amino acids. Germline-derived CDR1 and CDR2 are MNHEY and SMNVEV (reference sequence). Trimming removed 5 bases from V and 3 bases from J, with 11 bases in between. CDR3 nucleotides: TGTGCCAGCAGTCAGGATCCCCTCTACAATGAGCAGTTCTTC. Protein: CASSQDPLYNEQFF.

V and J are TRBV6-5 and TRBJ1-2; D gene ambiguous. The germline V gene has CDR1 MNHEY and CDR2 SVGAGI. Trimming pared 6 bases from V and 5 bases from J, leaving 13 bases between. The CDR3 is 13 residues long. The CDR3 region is CASSYGQFYGYTF. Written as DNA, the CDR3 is TGTGCCAGCAGCTACGGCCAGTTTTATGGCTACACCTTC.

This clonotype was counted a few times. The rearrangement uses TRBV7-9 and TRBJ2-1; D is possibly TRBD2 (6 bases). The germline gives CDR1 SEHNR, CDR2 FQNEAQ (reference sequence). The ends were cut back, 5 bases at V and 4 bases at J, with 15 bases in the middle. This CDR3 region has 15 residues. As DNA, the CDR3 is TGTGCCAGCAGCCTACTGGGACTCACATACAATGAGCAGTTCTTC. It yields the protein CASSLLGLTYNEQFF.

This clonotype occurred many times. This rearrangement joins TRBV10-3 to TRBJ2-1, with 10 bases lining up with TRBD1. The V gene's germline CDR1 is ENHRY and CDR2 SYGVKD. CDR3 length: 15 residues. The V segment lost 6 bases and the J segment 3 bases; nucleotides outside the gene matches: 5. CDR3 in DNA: TGTGCCATCAGCGAGGGACAGGGGCTCTACAATGAGCAGTTCTTC. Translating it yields CAISEGQGLYNEQFF.

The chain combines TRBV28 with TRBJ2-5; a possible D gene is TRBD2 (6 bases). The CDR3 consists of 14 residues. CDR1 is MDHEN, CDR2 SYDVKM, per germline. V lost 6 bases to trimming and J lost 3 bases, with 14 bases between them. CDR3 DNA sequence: TGTGCCAGCAGGGAACTAAGGACTAAAGAGACCCAGTACTTC. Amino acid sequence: CASRELRTKETQYF.

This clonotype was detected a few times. In DNA form, the CDR3 reads TGTGCCAGCAGTGAAGGAAGGACGGTAAATCAGCCCCAGCATTTT. This encodes CASSEGRTVNQPQHF. The V gene is TRBV2, the J gene TRBJ1-5, with D hard to call. CDR1 SNHLY and CDR2 FYNNEI come from the germline V gene. The V end was cut by 1 base, the J end by 4 bases, with 11 bases between. The length of the CDR3 is 15 residues.

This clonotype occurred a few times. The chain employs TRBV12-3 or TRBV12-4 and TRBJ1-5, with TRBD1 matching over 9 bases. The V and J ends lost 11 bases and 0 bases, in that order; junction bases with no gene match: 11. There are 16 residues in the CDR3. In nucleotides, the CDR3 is TGTGCCGAACCGGGACAGGGACACTATAGCAATCAGCCCCAGCATTTT. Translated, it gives CAEPGQGHYSNQPQHF.

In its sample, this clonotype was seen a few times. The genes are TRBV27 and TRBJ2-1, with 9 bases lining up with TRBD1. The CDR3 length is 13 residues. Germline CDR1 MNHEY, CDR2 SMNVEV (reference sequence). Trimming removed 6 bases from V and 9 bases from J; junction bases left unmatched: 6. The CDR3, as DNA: TGTGCCAGCAGCATACAGGGGGCCGTTGAGCAGTTCTTC. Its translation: CASSIQGAVEQFF.

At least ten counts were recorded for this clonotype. CDR3 in amino acids: CASTCRGPYNEQFF. CDR3 nucleotide sequence: TGTGCCAGCACGTGCAGGGGGCCCTACAATGAGCAGTTCTTC. The chain carries TRBV21-1 and TRBJ2-1; the D call in the table, TRBD1, was not verified against the DNA. TRBV21-1 is recorded as a pseudogene. This CDR3 region has 14 residues.

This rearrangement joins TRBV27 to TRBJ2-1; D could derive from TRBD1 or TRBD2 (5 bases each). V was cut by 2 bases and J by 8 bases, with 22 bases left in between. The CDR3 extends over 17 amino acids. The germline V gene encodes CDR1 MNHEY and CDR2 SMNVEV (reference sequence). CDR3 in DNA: TGTGCCAGCAGTTTAAAGGGGTTCGACATCGTCGGGGATGAGCAGTTCTTC. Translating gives CASSLKGFDIVGDEQFF.

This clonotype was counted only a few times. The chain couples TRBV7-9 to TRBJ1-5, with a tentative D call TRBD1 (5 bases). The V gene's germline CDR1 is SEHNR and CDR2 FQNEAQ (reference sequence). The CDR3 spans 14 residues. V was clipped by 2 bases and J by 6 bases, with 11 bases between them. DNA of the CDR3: TGTGCCAGCAGCTTACAGGGTACAGGTCAGCCCCAGCATTTT. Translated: CASSLQGTGQPQHF. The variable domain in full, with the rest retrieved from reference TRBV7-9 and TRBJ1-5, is DTGVSQNPRHKITKRGQNVTFRCDPISEHNRLYWYRQTLGQGPEFLTYFQNEAQLEKSRLLSDRFSAERPKGSFSTLEIQRTEQGDSAMYLCASSLQGTGQPQHFGDGTRLSIL.

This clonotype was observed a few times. CDR3 region: CASRGRGTEAFF. The CDR3 DNA is TGTGCCAGCCGCGGGCGGGGCACTGAAGCTTTCTTT. The chain uses TRBV6-2 or TRBV6-3 and TRBJ1-1; D remains unclear. Trimming stripped 8 bases from V and 4 bases from J, with 11 bases between. The CDR3 has 12 amino acids. Per the germline V gene, CDR1 is MNHEY and CDR2 is SVGEGT.

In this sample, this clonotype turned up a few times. CDR3 in DNA: TGTGCCAGCAGTTACTGGACTAGCCTATCAGATTTCTCCTACAATGAGCAGTTCTTC. This translates into CASSYWTSLSDFSYNEQFF. The chain combines TRBV6-2 or TRBV6-3 with TRBJ2-1; 8 bases are shared with TRBD2. This CDR3 is 19 amino acids long. Trimming removed 1 base from V and 0 bases from J; junction bases left unmatched: 11. CDR1 is MNHEY, CDR2 SVGEGT, per germline.